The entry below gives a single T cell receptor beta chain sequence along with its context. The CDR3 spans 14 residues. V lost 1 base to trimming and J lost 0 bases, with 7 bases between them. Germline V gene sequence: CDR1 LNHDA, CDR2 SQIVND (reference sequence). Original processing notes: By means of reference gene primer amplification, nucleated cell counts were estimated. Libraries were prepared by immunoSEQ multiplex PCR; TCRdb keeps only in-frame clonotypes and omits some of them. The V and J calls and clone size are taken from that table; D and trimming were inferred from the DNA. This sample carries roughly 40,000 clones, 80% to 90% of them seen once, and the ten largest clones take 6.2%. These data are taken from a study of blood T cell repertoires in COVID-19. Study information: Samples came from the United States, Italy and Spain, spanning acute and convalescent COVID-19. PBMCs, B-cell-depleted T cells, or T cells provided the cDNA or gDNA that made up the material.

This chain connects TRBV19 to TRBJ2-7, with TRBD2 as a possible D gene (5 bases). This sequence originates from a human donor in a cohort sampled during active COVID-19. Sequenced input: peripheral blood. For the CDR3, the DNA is TGTGCCAGTAGTATAGGAGGGAGCTCCTACGAGCAGTACTTC. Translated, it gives CASSIGGSSYEQYF.